The 10 T cell receptor beta chains given below trace back to one sample, sequenced in a study of beta chain features in type 1 diabetes. The study reverse transcribed the entire isolated RNA, so it sequenced expressed TCRB transcripts. The method was immunoSEQ multiplex PCR; TCRdb's version includes in-frame clones alone and lacks a portion of them. The top ten hold more than 0.02% of the sample, which has about 250,000 clones, around an eighth seen once. Sequenced sample: naive CD4+ T cells from blood. Receptors originate from a woman in her 40s in good health.

This clone was observed a handful of times. The V gene is TRBV6-5, the J gene TRBJ2-2, with D possibly matching TRBD2 (6 bases). V was pared by 1 base and J by 4 bases, with 10 bases between. The length of the CDR3 is 15 residues. Germline CDR1 is MNHEY and CDR2 is SVGAGI. In nucleotides, the CDR3 is TGTGCCAGCAGTTACTTCGGAGGGTCCACCGGGGAGCTGTTTTTT. Translated: CASSYFGGSTGELFF.

The sample holds a few counts of this clone. The chain links TRBV6-5 to TRBJ1-3; TRBD1 matches 8 bases. V shed 5 bases, J shed 2 bases, and the junction held 5 bases outside the gene matches. Germline V gene sequence: CDR1 MNHEY, CDR2 SVGAGI. This CDR3 spans 15 amino acids. The CDR3, as DNA: TGTGCCAGCAGTCTAATGGACAGGGCTGGAAACACCATATATTTT. Protein: CASSLMDRAGNTIYF.

The chain couples TRBV2 to TRBJ2-7; D perhaps matches TRBD1 (5 bases). The CDR3 length is 12 residues. Germline V gives CDR1 SNHLY, CDR2 FYNNEI. V lost 6 bases and J lost 2, with 8 bases in between. CDR3 DNA sequence: TGTGCCAGCAGGATACAGGCCTACGAGCAGTACTTC. It translates to CASRIQAYEQYF.

The chain combines TRBV5-1 with TRBJ2-6; weak D call: TRBD1 (6 bases). The V gene lost 4 bases and the J gene lost 0 bases, with 8 bases spanning the gap. Germline CDR1 reads SGHRS; CDR2 reads YFSETQ. The CDR3 runs 15 residues. The CDR3 protein is CASSPQGSGANVLTF. The CDR3 coding sequence is TGCGCCAGCAGCCCACAGGGCTCTGGGGCCAACGTCCTGACTTTC. The whole variable domain, remainder taken from reference TRBV5-1 and TRBJ2-6, is KAGVTQTPRYLIKTRGQQVTLSCSPISGHRSVSWYQQTPGQGLQFLFEYFSETQRNKGNFPGRFSGRQFSNSRSEMNVSTLELGDSALYLCASSPQGSGANVLTFGAGSRLTVL.

This clone was seen only a few times. This chain connects TRBV5-5 to TRBJ2-1; 8 bases are shared with TRBD1. After removal of 4 bases from V and 2 bases from J, the junction contained 5 bases not matched to a gene. Germline V gene lookup returns CDR1 SGHKS and CDR2 YYEKEE (reference sequence). This CDR3 comprises 15 residues. The CDR3 nucleotides read TGTGCCAGCAGCCTAGACAGGGGAACCTACAATGAGCAGTTCTTC. Its translation: CASSLDRGTYNEQFF.

The chain combines TRBV5-1 with TRBJ2-6; D is unresolved. The CDR3 is 13 residues long. Germline values: CDR1 SGHRS, CDR2 YFSETQ. V lost 4 bases and J lost 2, with 4 bases in between. CDR3 nucleotides: TGCGCCAGCAGCCCTCCTGGGGCCAACGTCCTGACTTTC. The encoded protein is CASSPPGANVLTF.

The chain is built from TRBV5-1 and TRBJ2-1; 10 bases line up with TRBD2. V lost 0 bases, J lost 6 bases, and 3 bases stayed unmatched. CDR3 length: 15 amino acids. Germline CDR1 reads SGHRS; CDR2 reads YFSETQ. The CDR3 DNA follows: TGCGCCAGCAGCTTGGCCCTAGCGGGGGCCAATGAGCAGTTCTTC. This encodes CASSLALAGANEQFF.

This clone was observed a few times. The rearrangement uses TRBV7-2 and TRBJ2-3, with 7 bases fitting TRBD1. This CDR3 has 14 residues. Germline trimming cut 3 bases from V and 1 base from J; bases unmatched to any gene: 1. CDR1 is SGHTA, CDR2 FQGNSA, per germline. The CDR3 sequence is CASSFRGRTDTQYF. CDR3 DNA: TGTGCCAGCAGCTTTAGGGGGCGCACAGATACGCAGTATTTT.

This clone is a singleton in its sample. In DNA form, the CDR3 reads TGTGCCAGCAGTGAGACAGGGACCACTGAAGCTTTCTTT. This gives the protein CASSETGTTEAFF. The V gene is TRBV2, the J gene TRBJ1-1; the match to TRBD1 covers 7 bases. Germline V CDR1 and CDR2: SNHLY, FYNNEI. Unmatched junction bases numbered 2, after V lost 3 bases and J lost 4 bases. The CDR3 covers 13 residues.

This clone has only a few counts. This chain joins TRBV6-1 and TRBJ2-2; D might be TRBD2 (6 bases). The germline V and J ends were trimmed by 0 bases and 6 bases, with 20 bases remaining between them. The germline V gene has CDR1 MNHNS and CDR2 SASEGT. The CDR3 is made up of 18 amino acids. In DNA, the CDR3 is TGTGCCAGCAGTGAAGCTTCTGGGCCTAGCGTATTTCCCGGGGAGCTGTTTTTT. Amino acids: CASSEASGPSVFPGELFF.